This is a list of T cell receptor beta chains from one sample in a study of T-cell reconstitution after alpha-beta-depleted transplantation in children. TCRdb itself ran the PCR reads through MiXCR, one entry per CDR3 protein. The table includes over 150,000 distinct CDR3 sequences, just over 14% detected once. The sequencing here drew on PBMCs from the stem cell graft donor, taken from the stem cell graft. Receptors originate from a human donor who donated a stem cell graft to a child with acute lymphoblastic leukemia. The CDR3 runs from the conserved cysteine through the conserved F or W. Fields, in order: CDR3 protein, CDR3 DNA, D gene, clone size, CDR3 length, J gene, V gene. A D gene is named only where the DNA matches it firmly. Clone size appears in some rows only: once, few, many, or a class for an expanded clone.

CASSVNLGGESYEQYF	TGTGCCAGCAGCGTTAATCTGGGGGGAGAGTCCTACGAGCAGTACTTC	NA	many	16	TRBJ2-7	TRBV9
CASSGGQGKSGANVLTF	TGCGCCAGCAGTGGAGGACAGGGGAAATCTGGGGCCAACGTCCTGACTTTC	TRBD1	many	17	TRBJ2-6	TRBV10-2
CASSFPQSTDTQYF	TGTGCCAGCAGCTTTCCTCAGAGCACAGATACGCAGTATTTT	NA	many	14	TRBJ2-3	TRBV11-3
CASSSRLAVYNEQFF	TGTGCCAGCAGCTCGAGACTAGCGGTCTACAATGAGCAGTTCTTC	TRBD2	many	15	TRBJ2-1	TRBV7-8
CASSLGVMGTGELFF	TGTGCCAGCAGCTTAGGAGTAATGGGGACCGGGGAGCTGTTTTTT	NA	many	15	TRBJ2-2	TRBV7-9
CASSGSLWGKNIQYF	TGTGCCAGCAGTGGCTCGCTTTGGGGCAAAAACATTCAGTACTTC	NA	many	15	TRBJ2-4	TRBV12-3/TRBV12-4
CASSAGLAGGFTAGELFF	TGTGCCAGCAGCGCGGGACTAGCGGGAGGGTTTACGGCCGGGGAGCTGTTTTTT	TRBD2	NA	18	TRBJ2-2	TRBV5-4
CASSVDRAGEKLFF	TGTGCCAGCAGTGTAGACAGGGCGGGGGAAAAACTGTTTTTT	TRBD1	many	14	TRBJ1-4	TRBV2
CASSSWGVFSYEQYF	TGTGCCAGCAGCTCCTGGGGGGTCTTCTCCTACGAGCAGTACTTC	NA	NA	15	TRBJ2-7	TRBV5-6
CASSLHPGPTEAFF	TGTGCCAGCAGTTTACACCCGGGTCCCACTGAAGCTTTCTTT	NA	many	14	TRBJ1-1	TRBV28
CASSRTSGRYNEQFF	TGTGCCAGCAGTCGGACTAGCGGACGCTACAATGAGCAGTTCTTC	TRBD2	NA	15	TRBJ2-1	TRBV12-3/TRBV12-4
CASSTRTSGSNEQFF	TGTGCCAGCAGCACGCGGACTAGCGGGAGCAATGAGCAGTTCTTC	TRBD2	many	15	TRBJ2-1	TRBV7-8
CASSKAGTGLYEIYEQYF	TGTGCCAGCAGCAAGGCCGGGACAGGGCTCTACGAAATCTACGAGCAGTACTTC	NA	many	18	TRBJ2-7	TRBV21-1
CASSLHKNTEAFF	TGTGCCAGTAGTCTCCACAAGAACACTGAAGCTTTCTTT	NA	NA	13	TRBJ1-1	TRBV19
CASSQMMNTGELFF	TGTGCCAGCAGCCAAATGATGAACACCGGGGAGCTGTTTTTT	NA	many	14	TRBJ2-2	TRBV3-1
CAWSETSGGETQYF	TGTGCCTGGAGTGAAACTAGCGGGGGGGAGACCCAGTACTTC	TRBD2	few	14	TRBJ2-5	TRBV30
CASSDRIHEQYF	TGTGCCAGCAGCGACCGAATCCACGAGCAGTACTTC	NA	many	12	TRBJ2-7	TRBV7-9
CASSLAGAAETQYF	TGTGCCAGCAGTTTAGCGGGGGCCGCGGAAACCCAGTACTTC	NA	many	14	TRBJ2-5	TRBV12-3/TRBV12-4
CASSLSSLADTQYF	TGCGCCAGCAGCTTGAGTTCGCTGGCAGATACGCAGTATTTT	NA	many	14	TRBJ2-3	TRBV5-1
CASSPPGLAGYNEQFF	TGTGCCAGCAGCCCCCCGGGGCTAGCGGGTTACAATGAGCAGTTCTTC	TRBD2	many	16	TRBJ2-1	TRBV12-3/TRBV12-4
CASSSFLLGSGNTIYF	TGTGCCAGCAGCTCATTCTTACTCGGTTCTGGAAACACCATATATTTT	NA	NA	16	TRBJ1-3	TRBV7-1
CASSLWEGSANQPQHF	TGTGCCAGCAGCCTGTGGGAGGGGAGTGCCAATCAGCCCCAGCATTTT	NA	many	16	TRBJ1-5	TRBV5-7